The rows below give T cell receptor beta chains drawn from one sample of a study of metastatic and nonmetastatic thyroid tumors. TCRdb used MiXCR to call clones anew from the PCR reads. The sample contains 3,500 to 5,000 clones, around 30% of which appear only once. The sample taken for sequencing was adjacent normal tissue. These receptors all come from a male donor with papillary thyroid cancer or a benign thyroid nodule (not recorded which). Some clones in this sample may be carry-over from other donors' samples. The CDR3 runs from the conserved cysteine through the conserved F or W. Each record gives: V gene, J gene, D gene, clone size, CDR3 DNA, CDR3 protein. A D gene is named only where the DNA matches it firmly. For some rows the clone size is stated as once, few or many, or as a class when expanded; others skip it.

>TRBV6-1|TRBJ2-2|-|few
TGTGCCAGCAACCGGGACCCAAACACCGGGGAGCTGTTTTTT
CASNRDPNTGELFF
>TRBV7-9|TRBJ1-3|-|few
TGTGCCAGCAGCTTAGAGGGCACTCTGAACACCATATATTTT
CASSLEGTLNTIYF
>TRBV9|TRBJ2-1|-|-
TGTGCCAGCAGCGTAGACCTAACGGGAGAACAGTTCTTC
CASSVDLTGEQFF
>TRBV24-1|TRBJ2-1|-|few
TGTGCCACCAGTGATTACTCTAATGGCAATGAGCAGTTCTTC
CATSDYSNGNEQFF
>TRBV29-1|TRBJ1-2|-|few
TGCAGCGTTGTAGCGGAGAAGTTCGATGGCTACACCTTC
CSVVAEKFDGYTF
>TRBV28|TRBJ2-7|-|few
TGTGCCAGCAGCGGGGGACGCAGCTCCTACGAGCAGTACTTC
CASSGGRSSYEQYF
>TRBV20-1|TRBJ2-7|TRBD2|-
TGCAGTGCTAGAGGGATGAGCGGGGCAACCTACGAGCAGTACTTC
CSARGMSGATYEQYF
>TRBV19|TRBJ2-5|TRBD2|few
TGTGCCAGTAGTACTGGGACTAGCGGGGCCCAGTACTTC
CASSTGTSGAQYF
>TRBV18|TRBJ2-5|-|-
TGTGCCAGCTCACCAAGGGGCCAGGGTGAGACCCAGTACTTC
CASSPRGQGETQYF
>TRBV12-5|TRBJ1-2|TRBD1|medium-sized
TGTGCTAGTGGTTTGTCAGGGGGAGTCGGCTACACCTTC
CASGLSGGVGYTF
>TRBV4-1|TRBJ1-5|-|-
TGCGCCAGCAGCCAAGAATCCCAGCCTAATCAGCCCCAGCATTTT
CASSQESQPNQPQHF
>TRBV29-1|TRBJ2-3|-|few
TGCAGCGTTGAATGGCTGGCTAAAAGGCAAGGTACGCAGTATTTT
CSVEWLAKRQGTQYF
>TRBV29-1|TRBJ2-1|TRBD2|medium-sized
TGCAGCGTTGAGAGCGGGAGTTCCTACAATGAGCAGTTCTTC
CSVESGSSYNEQFF
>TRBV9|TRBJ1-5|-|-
TGTGCCATCAGCATATCTTACGGGTGGAATCAGCCCCAGCATTTT
CAISISYGWNQPQHF
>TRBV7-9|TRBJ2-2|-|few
TGTGCCAGCAGCTTAAAAACCGGGGAGCTGTTTTTT
CASSLKTGELFF
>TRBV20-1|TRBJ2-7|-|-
TGCAGTGCTAGAGATGCTGGGGGAATTAGGCCGTACTTC
CSARDAGGIRPYF
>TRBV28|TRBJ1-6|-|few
TGTGCCAGCGTACAGGGCTCCTATTCACCCCTCCACTTT
CASVQGSYSPLHF
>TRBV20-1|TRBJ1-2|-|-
TGCAGTGCTAGAGATGGGAGACAGCCTAACTATGGCTACACCTTC
CSARDGRQPNYGYTF
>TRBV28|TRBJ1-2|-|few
TGTGCCAGCAGTTCGTCCGGGACAATGTATGGCTACACCTTC
CASSSSGTMYGYTF
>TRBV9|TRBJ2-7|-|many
TGTGCCAGCAGCGTAGCGTACGGCTCCTACGAGCAGTACTTC
CASSVAYGSYEQYF
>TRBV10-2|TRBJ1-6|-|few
TGCGCCAGCACCCACACCGGGCCCCTCCACTTT
CASTHTGPLHF
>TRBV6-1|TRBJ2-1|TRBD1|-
TGTGCCAGCAGTGAAACCGACAGGGTCCATGAGCAGTTCTTC
CASSETDRVHEQFF
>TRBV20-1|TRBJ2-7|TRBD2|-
TGCAGTGCTAACGGCCTAGCGGGACCCTCCTACGAGCAGTACTTC
CSANGLAGPSYEQYF
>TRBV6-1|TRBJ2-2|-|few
TGCGCCAGCAGCCAGTCCCCAAACACCGGGGAGCTGTTTTTC
CASSQSPNTGELFF
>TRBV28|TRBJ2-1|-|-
TGTGCCAGCAGTTTACTTGGCGCCTCGTCCCCCTACAATGAGCAGTTCTTC
CASSLLGASSPYNEQFF
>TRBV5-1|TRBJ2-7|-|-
TGCGCCAGCAGCTTGGAGCGGTACTTC
CASSLERYF
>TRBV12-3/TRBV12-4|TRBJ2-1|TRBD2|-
TGTGCCAGCGGACTAGCGGGAGGAAAGCAGTTCTTC
CASGLAGGKQFF
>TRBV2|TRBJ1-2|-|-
TGTGCCAGCAGGGGGAGGGGATACGGCTACACCTTC
CASRGRGYGYTF
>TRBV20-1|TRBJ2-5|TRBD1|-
TGCAGTGCTAATTCCCCGACAGGGCGGGAGACCCAGTACTTC
CSANSPTGRETQYF
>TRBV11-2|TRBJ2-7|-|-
TGTGCCAGCAGCTCTAACGTCGGGACTTCCCACTACGAGCAGTACTTC
CASSSNVGTSHYEQYF
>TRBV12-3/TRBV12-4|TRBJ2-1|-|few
TGTGCCAGCAGTTCGGGGCAAATGCCTCACTTTGAGCAGTTCTTC
CASSSGQMPHFEQFF
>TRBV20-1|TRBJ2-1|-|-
TGCAGTGCTCGCCCTGGGGGGTCGGGATACAATGAGCAGTTCTTC
CSARPGGSGYNEQFF
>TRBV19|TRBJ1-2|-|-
TGCGCCAGTATCCCCCAACCGGGACGGGACTATGGCTACACCTTC
CASIPQPGRDYGYTF
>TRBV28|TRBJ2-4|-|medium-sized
TGTGCCAGCAGCCCGGGACTCCCTAACATTCAGTACTTC
CASSPGLPNIQYF
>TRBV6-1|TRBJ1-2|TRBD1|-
TGTGCCAGCAGTGGGCTTGGGACAGATGATGGCTACACCTTC
CASSGLGTDDGYTF
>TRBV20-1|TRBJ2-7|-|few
TGCAGTGCCCGCCTCCCGTCCGAGCAGTACTTC
CSARLPSEQYF
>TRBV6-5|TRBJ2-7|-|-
TGTGCAAGCAGTTACTCACTGGCAGCCACCAACGAGCAGTACTTC
CASSYSLAATNEQYF
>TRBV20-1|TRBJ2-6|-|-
TGCAGTGCCAAATCGTATGAGGGCAGCTCTGGGGCCAACGTCCTGACTTTC
CSAKSYEGSSGANVLTF
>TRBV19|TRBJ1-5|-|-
TGTGCCAGTAGTATAAACAGGGTTCACGATCAGCCCCAGCATTTT
CASSINRVHDQPQHF
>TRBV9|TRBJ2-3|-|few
TGTGCCAGCAGCTTAGATGCAGATACGCAGTATTTT
CASSLDADTQYF
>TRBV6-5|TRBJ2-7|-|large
TGTGCCAGCAGTTACCCGGACAGTGCGAACTATGCTACCTACGAGCAGTACTTC
CASSYPDSANYATYEQYF
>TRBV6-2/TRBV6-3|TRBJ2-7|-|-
TGTGCCAGCAGTTACGAACTCGAGCAGTACTTC
CASSYELEQYF
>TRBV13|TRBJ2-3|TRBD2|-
TGTGCCAGCAGCTCTTCTAGCGGGGGGCCGGAAAGCACAGATACGCAGTATTTT
CASSSSSGGPESTDTQYF